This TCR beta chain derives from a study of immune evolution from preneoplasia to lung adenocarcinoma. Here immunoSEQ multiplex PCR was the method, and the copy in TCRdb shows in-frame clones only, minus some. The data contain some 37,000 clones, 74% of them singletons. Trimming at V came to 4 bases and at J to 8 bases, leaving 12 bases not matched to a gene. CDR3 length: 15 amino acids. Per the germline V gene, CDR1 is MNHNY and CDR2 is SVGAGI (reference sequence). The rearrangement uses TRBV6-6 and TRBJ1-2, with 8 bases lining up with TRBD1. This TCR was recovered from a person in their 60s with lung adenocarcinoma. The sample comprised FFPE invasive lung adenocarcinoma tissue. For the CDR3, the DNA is TGTGCCAGCAGTTTCTCCGCGGACAGGGTACCCGGCTACACCTTC. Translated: CASSFSADRVPGYTF.